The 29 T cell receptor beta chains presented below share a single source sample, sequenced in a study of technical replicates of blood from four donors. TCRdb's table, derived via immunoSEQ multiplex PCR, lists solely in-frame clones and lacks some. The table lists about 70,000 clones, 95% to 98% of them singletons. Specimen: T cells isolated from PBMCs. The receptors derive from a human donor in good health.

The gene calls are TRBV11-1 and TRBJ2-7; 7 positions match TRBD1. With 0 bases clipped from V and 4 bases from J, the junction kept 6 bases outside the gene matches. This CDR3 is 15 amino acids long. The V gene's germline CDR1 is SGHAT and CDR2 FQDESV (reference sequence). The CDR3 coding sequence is TGTGCCAGCAGCTTAGCGGGGGACAGTTCATACGAGCAGTACTTC. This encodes CASSLAGDSSYEQYF.

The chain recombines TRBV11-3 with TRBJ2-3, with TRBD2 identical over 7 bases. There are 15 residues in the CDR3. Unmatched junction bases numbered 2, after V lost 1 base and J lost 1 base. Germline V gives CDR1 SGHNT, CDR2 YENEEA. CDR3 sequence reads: CASSLGRGGTDTQYF. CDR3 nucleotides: TGTGCCAGCAGCTTAGGTCGGGGGGGCACAGATACGCAGTATTTT.

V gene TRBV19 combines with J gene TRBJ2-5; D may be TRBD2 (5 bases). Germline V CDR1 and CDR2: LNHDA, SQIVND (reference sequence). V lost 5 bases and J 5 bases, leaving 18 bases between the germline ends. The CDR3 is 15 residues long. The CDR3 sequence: CASSVGVSQAETQYF. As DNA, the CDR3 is TGTGCCAGTAGTGTCGGGGTATCTCAGGCGGAGACCCAGTACTTC. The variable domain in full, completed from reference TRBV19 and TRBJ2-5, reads DGGITQSPKYLFRKEGQNVTLSCEQNLNHDAMYWYRQDPGQGLRLIYYSQIVNDFQKGDIAEGYSVSREKKESFPLTVTSAQKNPTAFYLCASSVGVSQAETQYFGPGTRLLVL.

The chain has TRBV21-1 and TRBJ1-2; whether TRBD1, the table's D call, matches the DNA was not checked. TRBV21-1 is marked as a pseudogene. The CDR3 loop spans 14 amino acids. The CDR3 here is CASSAGGGNYGYTF. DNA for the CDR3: TGTGCCAGCAGCGCAGGGGGCGGAAACTATGGCTACACCTTC.

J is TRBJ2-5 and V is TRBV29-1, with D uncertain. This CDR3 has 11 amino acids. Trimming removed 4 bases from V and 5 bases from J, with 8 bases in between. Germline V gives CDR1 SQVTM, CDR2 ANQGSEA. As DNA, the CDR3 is TGCAGCGTTGTGGTCGGGGAGACCCAGTACTTC. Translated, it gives CSVVVGETQYF.

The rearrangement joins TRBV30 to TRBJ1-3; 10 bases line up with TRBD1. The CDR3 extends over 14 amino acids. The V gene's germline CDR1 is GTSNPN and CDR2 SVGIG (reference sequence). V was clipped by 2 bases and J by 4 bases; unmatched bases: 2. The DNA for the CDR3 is TGTGCCTGGAGTCGGACAGGGGGAGGAAACACCATATATTTT. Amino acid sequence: CAWSRTGGGNTIYF.

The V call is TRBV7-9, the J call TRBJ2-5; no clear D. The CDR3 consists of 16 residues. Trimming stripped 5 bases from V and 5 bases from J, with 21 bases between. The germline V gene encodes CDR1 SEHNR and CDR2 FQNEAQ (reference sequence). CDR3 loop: CASSTNRVYILETQYF. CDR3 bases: TGTGCCAGCAGCACTAACCGGGTCTACATTCTGGAGACCCAGTACTTC. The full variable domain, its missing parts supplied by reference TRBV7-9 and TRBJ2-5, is DTGVSQNPRHKITKRGQNVTFRCDPISEHNRLYWYRQTLGQGPEFLTYFQNEAQLEKSRLLSDRFSAERPKGSFSTLEIQRTEQGDSAMYLCASSTNRVYILETQYFGPGTRLLVL.

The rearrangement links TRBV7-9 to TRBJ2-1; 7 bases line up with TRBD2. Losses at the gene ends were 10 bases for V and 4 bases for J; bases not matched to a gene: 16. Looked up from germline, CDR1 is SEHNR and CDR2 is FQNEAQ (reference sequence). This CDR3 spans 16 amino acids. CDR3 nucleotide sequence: TGTGCCACCCCGGCAGCGGGACGTCCGGTGTACAATGAGCAGTTCTTC. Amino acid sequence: CATPAAGRPVYNEQFF. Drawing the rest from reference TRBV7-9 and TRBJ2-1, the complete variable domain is DTGVSQNPRHKITKRGQNVTFRCDPISEHNRLYWYRQTLGQGPEFLTYFQNEAQLEKSRLLSDRFSAERPKGSFSTLEIQRTEQGDSAMYLCATPAAGRPVYNEQFFGPGTRLTVL.

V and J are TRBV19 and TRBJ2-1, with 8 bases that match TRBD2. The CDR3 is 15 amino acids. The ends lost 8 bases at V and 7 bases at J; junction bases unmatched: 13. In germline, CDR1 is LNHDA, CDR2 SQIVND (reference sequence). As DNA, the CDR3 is TGTGCCAGTTCTCGGCGGGAGGACAGCTCAAATGAGCAGTTCTTC. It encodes CASSRREDSSNEQFF.

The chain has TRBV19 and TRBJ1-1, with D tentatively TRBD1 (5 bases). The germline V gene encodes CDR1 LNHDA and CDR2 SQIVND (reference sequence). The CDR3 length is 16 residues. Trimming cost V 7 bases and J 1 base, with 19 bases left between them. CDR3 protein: CASNPKGHSSNTEAFF. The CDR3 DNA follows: TGTGCCAGTAACCCTAAAGGACATTCATCGAACACTGAAGCTTTCTTT.

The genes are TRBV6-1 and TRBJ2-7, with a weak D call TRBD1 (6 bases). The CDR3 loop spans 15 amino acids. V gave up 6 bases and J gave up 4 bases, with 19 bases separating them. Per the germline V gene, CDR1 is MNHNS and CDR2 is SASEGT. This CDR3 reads CASSLPGQTIYEQYF. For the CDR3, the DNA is TGTGCCAGCAGCTTACCGGGACAAACTATTTACGAGCAGTACTTC.

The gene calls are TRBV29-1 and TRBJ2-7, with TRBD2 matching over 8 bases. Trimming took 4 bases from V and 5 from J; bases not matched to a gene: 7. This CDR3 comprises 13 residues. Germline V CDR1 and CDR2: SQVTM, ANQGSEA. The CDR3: CSVVASGLHEQYF. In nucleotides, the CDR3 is TGCAGCGTTGTGGCTAGCGGGCTTCACGAGCAGTACTTC.

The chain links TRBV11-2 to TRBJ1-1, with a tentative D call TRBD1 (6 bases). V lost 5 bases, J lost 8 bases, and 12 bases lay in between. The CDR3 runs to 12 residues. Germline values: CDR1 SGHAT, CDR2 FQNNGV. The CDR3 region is CASSGDTLEAFF. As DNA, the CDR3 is TGTGCCAGCAGCGGGGACACCCTAGAAGCTTTCTTT.

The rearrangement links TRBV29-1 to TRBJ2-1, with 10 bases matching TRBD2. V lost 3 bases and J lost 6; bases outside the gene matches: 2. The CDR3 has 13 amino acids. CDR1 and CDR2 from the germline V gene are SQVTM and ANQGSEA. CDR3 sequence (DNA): TGCAGCGTTGAGGAGCGGGAGGGCAATGAGCAGTTCTTC. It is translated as CSVEEREGNEQFF.

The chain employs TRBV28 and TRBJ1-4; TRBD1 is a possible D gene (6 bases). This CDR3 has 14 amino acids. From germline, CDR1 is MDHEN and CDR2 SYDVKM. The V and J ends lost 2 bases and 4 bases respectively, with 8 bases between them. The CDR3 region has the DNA TGTGCCAGCAGTTTACAGGGACATAATGAAAAACTGTTTTTT. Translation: CASSLQGHNEKLFF.

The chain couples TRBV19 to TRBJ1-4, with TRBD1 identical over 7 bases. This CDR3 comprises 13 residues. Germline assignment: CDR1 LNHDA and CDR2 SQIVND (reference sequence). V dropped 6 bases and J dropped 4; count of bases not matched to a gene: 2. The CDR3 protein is CASRGQDNEKLFF. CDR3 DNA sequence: TGTGCCAGTAGAGGACAGGATAATGAAAAACTGTTTTTT.

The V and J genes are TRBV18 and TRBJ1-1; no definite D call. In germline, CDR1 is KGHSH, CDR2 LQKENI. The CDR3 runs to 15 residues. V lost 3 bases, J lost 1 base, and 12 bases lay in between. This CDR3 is CASSPQVVRNTEAFF. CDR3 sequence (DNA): TGTGCCAGCTCACCCCAGGTGGTTAGGAACACTGAAGCTTTCTTT.

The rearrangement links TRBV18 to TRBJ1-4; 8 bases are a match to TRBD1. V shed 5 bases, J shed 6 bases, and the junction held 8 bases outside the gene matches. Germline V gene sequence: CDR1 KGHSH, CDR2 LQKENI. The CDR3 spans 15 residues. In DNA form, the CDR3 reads TGTGCCAGCTCAGCCCCCAGGACAGGGCATGAAAAACTGTTTTTT. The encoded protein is CASSAPRTGHEKLFF.

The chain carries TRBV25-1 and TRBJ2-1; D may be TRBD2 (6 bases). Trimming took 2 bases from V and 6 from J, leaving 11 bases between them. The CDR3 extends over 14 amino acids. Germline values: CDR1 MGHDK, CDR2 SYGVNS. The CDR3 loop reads CASSEKRETNEQFF. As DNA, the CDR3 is TGTGCCAGCAGTGAAAAACGGGAGACCAATGAGCAGTTCTTC.

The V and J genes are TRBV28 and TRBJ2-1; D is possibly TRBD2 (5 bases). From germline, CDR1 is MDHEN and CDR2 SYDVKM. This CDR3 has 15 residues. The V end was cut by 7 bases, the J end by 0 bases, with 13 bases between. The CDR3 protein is CASTRDGGSYNEQFF. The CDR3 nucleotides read TGTGCCAGCACCCGCGACGGAGGCTCCTACAATGAGCAGTTCTTC.

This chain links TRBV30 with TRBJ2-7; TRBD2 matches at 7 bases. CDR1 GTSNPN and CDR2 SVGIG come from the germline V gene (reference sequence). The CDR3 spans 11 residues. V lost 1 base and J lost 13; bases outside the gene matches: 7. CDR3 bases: TGTGCCTGGAGTGACCGGGACTACGCCTACTTC. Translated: CAWSDRDYAYF.

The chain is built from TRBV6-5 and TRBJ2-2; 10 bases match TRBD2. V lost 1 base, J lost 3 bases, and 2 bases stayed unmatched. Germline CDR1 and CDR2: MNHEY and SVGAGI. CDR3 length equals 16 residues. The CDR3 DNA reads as TGTGCCAGCAGTTACTGGCTAGCGGGAGACACCGGGGAGCTGTTTTTT. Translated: CASSYWLAGDTGELFF.

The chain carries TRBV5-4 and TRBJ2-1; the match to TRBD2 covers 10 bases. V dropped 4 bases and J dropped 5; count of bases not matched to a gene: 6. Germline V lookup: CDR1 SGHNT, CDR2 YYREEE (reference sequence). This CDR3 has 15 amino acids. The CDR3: CASSDWTSGHNEQFF. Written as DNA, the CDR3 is TGTGCCAGCAGCGATTGGACTAGCGGCCACAATGAGCAGTTCTTC.

The CDR3, as DNA: TGTGCCAGCAGCCAAGGTAGGGACAGCTCCTACGAGCAGTACTTC. It is translated as CASSQGRDSSYEQYF. The chain couples TRBV4-2 to TRBJ2-7; 7 bases fit TRBD1. Germline V gene sequence: CDR1 LGHNA, CDR2 YNFKEQ. Trimming at V came to 1 base and at J to 0 bases, leaving 3 bases not matched to a gene. This CDR3 spans 15 amino acids.

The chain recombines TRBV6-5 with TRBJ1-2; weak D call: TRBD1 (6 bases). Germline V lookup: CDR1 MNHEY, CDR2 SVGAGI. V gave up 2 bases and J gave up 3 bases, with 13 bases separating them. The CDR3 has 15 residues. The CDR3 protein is CASSYVSTGHYGYTF. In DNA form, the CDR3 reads TGTGCCAGCAGTTACGTATCGACAGGTCACTATGGCTACACCTTC.

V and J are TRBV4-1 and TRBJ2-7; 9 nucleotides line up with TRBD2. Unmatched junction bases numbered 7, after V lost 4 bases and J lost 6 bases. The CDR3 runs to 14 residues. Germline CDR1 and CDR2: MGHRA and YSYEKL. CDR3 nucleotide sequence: TGCGCCAGCAGCCCTCTTAGCGGGAGCTCCGAGCAGTACTTC. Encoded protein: CASSPLSGSSEQYF.

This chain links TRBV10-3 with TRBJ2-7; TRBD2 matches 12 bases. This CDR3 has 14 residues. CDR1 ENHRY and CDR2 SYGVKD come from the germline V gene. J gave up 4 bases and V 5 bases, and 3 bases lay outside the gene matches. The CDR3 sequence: CAISTGTSGYEQYF. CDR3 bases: TGTGCCATCAGTACCGGGACTAGCGGGTACGAGCAGTACTTC.

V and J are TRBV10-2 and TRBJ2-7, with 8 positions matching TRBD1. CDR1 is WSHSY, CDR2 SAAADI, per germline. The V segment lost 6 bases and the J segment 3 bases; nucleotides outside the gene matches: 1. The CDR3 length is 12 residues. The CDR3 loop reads CASSGQGYEQYF. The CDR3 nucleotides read TGCGCCAGCAGCGGACAGGGCTACGAGCAGTACTTC.

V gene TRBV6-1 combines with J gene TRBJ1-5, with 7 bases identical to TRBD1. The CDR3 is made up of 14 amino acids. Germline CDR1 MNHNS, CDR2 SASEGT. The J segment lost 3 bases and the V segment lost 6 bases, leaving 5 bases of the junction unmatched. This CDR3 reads CASRRDSPNQPQHF. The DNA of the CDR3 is TGTGCCAGCAGGAGGGACAGCCCCAATCAGCCCCAGCATTTT.